The 16 T cell receptor beta chains below all came from one sample that was sequenced in a study of cytomegalovirus exposure and HLA in healthy donors. Sequencing was performed with immunoSEQ multiplex PCR; in TCRdb, only in-frame clones are kept and a portion is missing. The repertoire has hundreds of thousands of clones, 80% to 90% of them found once; the top ten carry approximately 0.86%. The sample consisted of PBMCs. These receptors all come from a woman aged 18-29 years in good health and CMV-seronegative.

The V gene is TRBV30, the J gene TRBJ1-4, with D hard to call. The CDR3 loop spans 10 amino acids. Germline V CDR1 and CDR2: GTSNPN, SVGIG (reference sequence). Trimming took 5 bases from V and 8 from J, leaving 6 bases between them. CDR3 residues: CAWGSEKLFF. CDR3 DNA sequence: TGTGCCTGGGGCTCCGAAAAACTGTTTTTT.

V usage is TRBV6-1 and J usage is TRBJ2-5; D gene unclear. The CDR3 is 13 residues long. Trimming cost V 6 bases and J 2 bases, with 10 bases left between them. From germline, CDR1 is MNHNS and CDR2 SASEGT. DNA for the CDR3: TGTGCCAGCAGCGCAAACTATCAAGAGACCCAGTACTTC. Its protein product is CASSANYQETQYF.

Only a few counts were recorded for this clone. The rearrangement joins TRBV9 to TRBJ2-7; no definite D call. The length of the CDR3 is 12 residues. Germline loops: CDR1 SGDLS, CDR2 YYNGEE. Trimming shortened V by 0 bases and J by 3 bases, and 4 bases separated the two germline ends. CDR3 sequence reads: CASSVGGYEQYF. The CDR3 coding sequence is TGTGCCAGCAGCGTAGGCGGCTACGAGCAGTACTTC.

Regarding this clone: This specimen includes other DNA sequences encoding the same CDR3. V and J are TRBV28 and TRBJ2-1; 7 bases are shared with TRBD1. Per germline, CDR1 MDHEN and CDR2 SYDVKM. The CDR3 consists of 15 residues. V lost 4 bases, J lost 0 bases, and 3 bases stayed unmatched. CDR3 bases: TGTGCCAGCAGTTCGACAGGGTCCTCCTACAATGAGCAGTTCTTC. Its protein is CASSSTGSSYNEQFF.

V and J are TRBV7-9 and TRBJ1-2; D not resolved. The V end lost 3 bases, the J end lost 10 bases, and 9 bases lay between the germline ends. This CDR3 is built from 11 residues. The germline CDR1 and CDR2 sequences are SEHNR and FQNEAQ (reference sequence). The CDR3 bases are TGTGCCAGCAGCTTGGGAGTTTCCTACACCTTC. It encodes CASSLGVSYTF.

In this sample, this clone turned up a few times. The chain uses TRBV7-2 and TRBJ1-1; perhaps TRBD1 as D (5 bases). The CDR3 is 12 residues long. V dropped 5 bases and J dropped 8 bases, with 12 bases sitting between them. Per germline, CDR1 SGHTA and CDR2 FQGNSA. Written as DNA, the CDR3 is TGTGCCAGCAGCATAACAGGTGTCGAAGCTTTCTTT. It yields the protein CASSITGVEAFF.

The chain couples TRBV7-8 to TRBJ1-1; TRBD1 matches at 7 bases. Germline values: CDR1 SGHVS, CDR2 FQNEAQ. The junction had 4 bases not matched to a gene; V was cut back by 2 bases and J by 1 base. This CDR3 contains 15 residues. The chain's CDR3 is CASSLTGVWNTEAFF. Here the CDR3 DNA reads TGTGCCAGCAGCTTAACAGGGGTCTGGAACACTGAAGCTTTCTTT. The entire variable domain, with the rest obtained from reference TRBV7-8 and TRBJ1-1, is as follows: GAGVSQSPRYKVAKRGQDVALRCDPISGHVSLFWYQQALGQGPEFLTYFQNEAQLDKSGLPSDRFFAERPEGSVSTLKIQRTQQEDSAVYLCASSLTGVWNTEAFFGQGTRLTVV.

The chain carries TRBV9 and TRBJ1-1; D is unresolved. V lost 0 bases to trimming and J lost 3 bases, with 6 bases between them. From germline, CDR1 is SGDLS and CDR2 YYNGEE. This CDR3 contains 13 residues. CDR3 bases: TGTGCCAGCAGCGTAGACGGGGACACTGAAGCTTTCTTT. It encodes CASSVDGDTEAFF.

The rearrangement uses TRBV7-3 and TRBJ2-3; TRBD2 matches at 11 bases. Germline trimming cut 5 bases from V and 1 base from J; bases unmatched to any gene: 5. The CDR3 contains 16 residues. Germline V gene sequence: CDR1 SGHTA, CDR2 FQGTGA. The CDR3: CASSPLAGGGTDTQYF. The CDR3 region has the DNA TGTGCCAGCAGCCCGCTAGCGGGAGGAGGCACAGATACGCAGTATTTT.

The chain links TRBV10-2 to TRBJ1-2; the D is unclear. The CDR3 has 13 residues. V was shortened by 2 bases and J by 3 bases, with 7 bases between the two germline ends. CDR1 is WSHSY, CDR2 SAAADI, per germline. In nucleotides, the CDR3 is TGCGCCAGCAGTGAGGGCGGTCACTATGGCTACACCTTC. This codes for CASSEGGHYGYTF.

This clone came up once. The chain has TRBV2 and TRBJ2-3; D call uncertain. The CDR3 totals 15 residues. Trimming cost V 2 bases and J 3 bases, with 12 bases left between them. Germline V gene sequence: CDR1 SNHLY, CDR2 FYNNEI. CDR3 coding DNA: TGTGCCAGCAGTGAAACCCGAACGACAACAGATACGCAGTATTTT. This gives the protein CASSETRTTTDTQYF.

The rearrangement uses TRBV4-1 and TRBJ2-7; 8 bases match TRBD2. CDR1 and CDR2 from the germline V gene are MGHRA and YSYEKL. V dropped 2 bases and J dropped 2; count of bases not matched to a gene: 5. This CDR3 contains 15 residues. CDR3 bases: TGCGCCAGCAGCCAATTAGCGGGATCTCCCTACGAGCAGTACTTC. It codes for CASSQLAGSPYEQYF.

The chain has TRBV5-1 and TRBJ2-1; 9 nucleotides align to TRBD2. Germline V gene sequence: CDR1 SGHRS, CDR2 YFSETQ. There are 16 residues in the CDR3. The junction had 9 bases not matched to a gene; V was cut back by 4 bases and J by 4 bases. CDR3 bases: TGCGCCAGCAGCATAGGTACGCTAGCGGGGTACAATGAGCAGTTCTTC. It yields the protein CASSIGTLAGYNEQFF.

This chain uses TRBV19 with TRBJ1-1; 12 bases map to TRBD1. CDR1 LNHDA and CDR2 SQIVND come from the germline V gene (reference sequence). This CDR3 is 16 amino acids long. J gave up 5 bases and V 5 bases, and 9 bases lay outside the gene matches. CDR3 loop: CASSRDRGLVVTEAFF. The CDR3 bases are TGTGCCAGTAGTCGGGACAGGGGGCTAGTGGTTACTGAAGCTTTCTTT.

The chain recombines TRBV27 with TRBJ2-5; TRBD2 matches at 9 bases. This CDR3 is 14 amino acids long. The trim removed 8 bases at V and 1 base at J, leaving 5 bases unmatched. Germline V gene data show CDR1 as MNHEY and CDR2 as SMNVEV (reference sequence). The DNA for the CDR3 is TGTGCCAGCGGGAAGACTAGCGGCCAAGAGACCCAGTACTTC. This translates into CASGKTSGQETQYF.

This clone has only one observation. The chain uses TRBV27 and TRBJ1-1, with D perhaps matching TRBD1 (5 bases). This CDR3 has 13 amino acids. Deletions cut 4 bases from V and 5 bases from J, with 11 bases between. Germline CDR1 and CDR2: MNHEY and SMNVEV (reference sequence). CDR3 coding DNA: TGTGCCAGCAGTTCAGGGTTGTGGACTGAAGCTTTCTTT. Encoded protein: CASSSGLWTEAFF.